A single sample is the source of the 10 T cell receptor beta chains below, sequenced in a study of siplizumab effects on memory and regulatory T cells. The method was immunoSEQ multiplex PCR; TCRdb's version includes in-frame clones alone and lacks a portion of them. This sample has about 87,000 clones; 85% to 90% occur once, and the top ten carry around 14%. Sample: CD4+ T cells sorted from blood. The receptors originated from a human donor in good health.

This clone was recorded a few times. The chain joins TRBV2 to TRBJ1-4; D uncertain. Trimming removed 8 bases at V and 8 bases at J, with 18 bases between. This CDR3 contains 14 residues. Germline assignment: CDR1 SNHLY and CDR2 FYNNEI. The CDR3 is CASAGSRVREKLFF. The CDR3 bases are TGTGCCAGCGCCGGTTCGAGAGTGCGAGAAAAACTGTTTTTT. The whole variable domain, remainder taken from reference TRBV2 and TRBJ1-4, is EPEVTQTPSHQVTQMGQEVILRCVPISNHLYFYWYRQILGQKVEFLVSFYNNEISEKSEIFDDQFSVERPDGSNFTLKIRSTKLEDSAMYFCASAGSRVREKLFFGSGTQLSVL.

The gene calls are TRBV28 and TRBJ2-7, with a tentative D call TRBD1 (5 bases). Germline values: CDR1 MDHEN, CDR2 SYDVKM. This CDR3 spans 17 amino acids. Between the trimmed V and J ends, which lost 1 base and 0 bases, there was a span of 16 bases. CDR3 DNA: TGTGCCAGCAGTTTATTCCTTCAAGGGGCCCGCTCCTACGAGCAGTACTTC. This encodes CASSLFLQGARSYEQYF.

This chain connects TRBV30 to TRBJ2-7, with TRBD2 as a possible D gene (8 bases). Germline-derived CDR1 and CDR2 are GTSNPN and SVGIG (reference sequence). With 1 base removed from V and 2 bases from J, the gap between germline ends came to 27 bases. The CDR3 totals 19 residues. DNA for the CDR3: TGTGCCTGGAGTGCCTCGGGAGGGGGCAACAGAAGAAAACCCTACGAGCAGTACTTC. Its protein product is CAWSASGGGNRRKPYEQYF.

CDR3 amino acids: CASSPRGQSSYEQYF. The CDR3 DNA is TGTGCCAGCAGCCCAAGAGGACAGAGCTCCTACGAGCAGTACTTC. The V gene is TRBV5-4, the J gene TRBJ2-7; D perhaps matches TRBD1 (6 bases). V was shortened by 4 bases and J by 0 bases, with 14 bases between the two germline ends. The V gene's germline CDR1 is SGHNT and CDR2 YYREEE (reference sequence). The CDR3 runs to 15 residues. Full variable domain (rest looked up from reference TRBV5-4 and TRBJ2-7): ETGVTQSPTHLIKTRGQQVTLRCSSQSGHNTVSWYQQALGQGPQFIFQYYREEENGRGNFPPRFSGLQFPNYSSELNVNALELDDSALYLCASSPRGQSSYEQYFGPGTRLTVT.

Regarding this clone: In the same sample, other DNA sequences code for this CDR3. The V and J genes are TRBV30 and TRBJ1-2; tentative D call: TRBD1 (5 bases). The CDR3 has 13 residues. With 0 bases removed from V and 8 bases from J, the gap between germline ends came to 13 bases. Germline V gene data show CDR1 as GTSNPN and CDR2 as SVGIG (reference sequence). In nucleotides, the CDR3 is TGTGCCTGGAGTGTACGGGGCGGGGGGGGCTACACCTTC. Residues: CAWSVRGGGGYTF.

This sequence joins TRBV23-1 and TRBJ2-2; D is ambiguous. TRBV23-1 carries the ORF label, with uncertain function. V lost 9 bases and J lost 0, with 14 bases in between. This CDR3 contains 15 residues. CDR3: CARHRRPPNTGELFF. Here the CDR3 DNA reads TGCGCCAGGCACCGGCGGCCCCCGAACACCGGGGAGCTGTTTTTT.

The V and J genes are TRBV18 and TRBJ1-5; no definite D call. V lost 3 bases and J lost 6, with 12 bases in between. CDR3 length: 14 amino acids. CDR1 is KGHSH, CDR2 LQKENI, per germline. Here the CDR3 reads CASSPGQVGQPQHF. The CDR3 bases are TGTGCCAGCTCACCTGGTCAGGTGGGTCAGCCCCAGCATTTT.

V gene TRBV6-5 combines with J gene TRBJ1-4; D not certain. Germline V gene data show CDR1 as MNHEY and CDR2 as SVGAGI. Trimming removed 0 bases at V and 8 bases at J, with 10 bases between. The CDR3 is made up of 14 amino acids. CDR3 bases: TGTGCCAGCAGTTACTCGACTAGGGCGGAAAAACTGTTTTTT. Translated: CASSYSTRAEKLFF.

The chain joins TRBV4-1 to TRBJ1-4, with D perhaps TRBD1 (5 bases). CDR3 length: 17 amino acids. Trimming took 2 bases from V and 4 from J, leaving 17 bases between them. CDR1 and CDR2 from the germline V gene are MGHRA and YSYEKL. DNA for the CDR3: TGCGCCAGCAGCCAACCCATGACGACAGCAGATAATGAAAAACTGTTTTTT. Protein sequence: CASSQPMTTADNEKLFF.

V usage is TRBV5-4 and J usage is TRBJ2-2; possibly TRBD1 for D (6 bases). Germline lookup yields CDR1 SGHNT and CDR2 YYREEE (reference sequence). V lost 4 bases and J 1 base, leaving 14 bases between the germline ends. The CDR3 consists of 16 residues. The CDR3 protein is CASSPRQERNTGELFF. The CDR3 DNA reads TGTGCCAGCAGCCCCCGACAGGAACGGAACACCGGGGAGCTGTTTTTT.